The 11 T cell receptor beta chains given below trace back to one sample, sequenced in a study of T cells in Graves' hyperthyroidism and ophthalmopathy. TCR beta CDR3 region amplification was performed from RNA transcripts. HTBI primers drove first-round RT-PCR of the TCR CDR3. TCRdb ran MiXCR on the multiplex PCR reads and lists one entry per CDR3 protein. This sample has a few hundred thousand distinct CDR3 sequences, with around 13% found just once. The specimen was blood. The receptors shown here come from a woman under 30 with Graves' hyperthyroidism.

This clonotype was found many times. CDR3 loop: CASSLSGGTGSTEAFF. The CDR3 coding sequence is TGTGCCAGCAGTTTATCCGGGGGGACAGGGAGCACTGAAGCTTTCTTT. The chain uses TRBV28 and TRBJ1-1; the match to TRBD1 covers 9 bases. From germline, CDR1 is MDHEN and CDR2 SYDVKM. Trimming at V came to 1 base and at J to 4 bases, leaving 7 bases not matched to a gene. The CDR3 spans 16 residues.

This clonotype showed up just a few times. The chain couples TRBV3-1 to TRBJ2-3; 11 bases line up with TRBD2. This CDR3 has 17 residues. Germline CDR1 LGHDT, CDR2 YNNKEL (reference sequence). J gave up 5 bases and V 4 bases, and 11 bases lay outside the gene matches. The CDR3 here is CASSRTIAGGPLDTQYF. The CDR3 nucleotides are TGTGCCAGCAGCCGGACCATAGCGGGAGGGCCCTTAGATACGCAGTATTTT.

This clonotype was counted at least ten times. The V call is TRBV11-2, the J call TRBJ2-1; D not resolved. The CDR3 runs to 17 residues. Between the trimmed V and J ends, which lost 0 bases and 0 bases, there was a span of 12 bases. Germline CDR1 and CDR2: SGHAT and FQNNGV. Here the CDR3 DNA reads TGTGCCAGCAGCTTAGATGTCGGGCAGAGCTCCTACAATGAGCAGTTCTTC. Its translation: CASSLDVGQSSYNEQFF. Full variable domain (missing parts from reference TRBV11-2 and TRBJ2-1): EAGVAQSPRYKIIEKRQSVAFWCNPISGHATLYWYQQILGQGPKLLIQFQNNGVVDDSQLPKDRFSAERLKGVDSTLKIQPAKLEDSAVYLCASSLDVGQSSYNEQFFGPGTRLTVL.

The chain employs TRBV7-9 and TRBJ1-1; D unresolved. Trimming stripped 2 bases from V and 5 bases from J, with 21 bases between. This CDR3 has 17 residues. CDR1 and CDR2 (germline): SEHNR, FQNEAQ (reference sequence). In DNA form, the CDR3 reads TGTGCCAGCAGCTTATCTACTTTAGGGCGGGTGGCGACTGAAGCTTTCTTT. It encodes CASSLSTLGRVATEAFF.

The rearrangement uses TRBV11-2 and TRBJ2-5; perhaps D is TRBD1 or TRBD2 (6 bases each). CDR3 length: 15 residues. Germline lookup yields CDR1 SGHAT and CDR2 FQNNGV. The V end was cut by 5 bases, the J end by 5 bases, with 18 bases between. This CDR3 reads CASSLTGWREETQYF. The CDR3, as DNA: TGTGCCAGCAGCCTGACAGGTTGGAGGGAGGAGACCCAGTACTTC.

A word on this clonotype: As the CDR3 is not closed by the conserved phenylalanine or tryptophan, this likely results from a read error. This sequence joins TRBV4-3 and TRBJ2-1, with a tentative D call TRBD2 (6 bases). The CDR3 runs 15 residues. V was trimmed by 1 base and J by 5 bases, leaving 12 bases between them. Germline CDR1 LGHNA, CDR2 YSLEER. The CDR3 protein is CASSQARLANNEQFY. For the CDR3, the DNA is TGCGCCAGCAGCCAAGCCAGGCTAGCGAACAATGAGCAGTTCTAC.

The chain combines TRBV30 with TRBJ2-2, with D possibly TRBD1 on 5 matching bases. CDR1 and CDR2 (germline): GTSNPN, SVGIG (reference sequence). The CDR3 totals 17 residues. With 0 bases removed from V and 0 bases from J, the gap between germline ends came to 14 bases. CDR3 bases: TGTGCCTGGAGTGTACACCAGGGTCCGACGAACACCGGGGAGCTGTTTTTT. It codes for CAWSVHQGPTNTGELFF. The variable domain in full, completed from reference TRBV30 and TRBJ2-2, reads SQTIHQWPATLVQPVGSPLSLECTVEGTSNPNLYWYRQAAGRGLQLLFYSVGIGQISSEVPQNLSASRPQDRQFILSSKKLLLSDSGFYLCAWSVHQGPTNTGELFFGEGSRLTVL.

This clonotype was counted between two and nine times. The chain joins TRBV7-3 to TRBJ2-2; tentative D call: TRBD1 (5 bases). The V and J ends lost 5 bases and 6 bases respectively, with 16 bases between them. This CDR3 comprises 15 residues. Germline-derived CDR1 and CDR2 are SGHTA and FQGTGA. CDR3 protein: CASSPTTVRAGELFF. DNA for the CDR3: TGTGCCAGCAGCCCAACTACAGTCAGGGCCGGGGAGCTGTTTTTT.

This rearrangement joins TRBV18 to TRBJ2-7; 8 bases match TRBD2. The V segment lost 3 bases and the J segment 1 base; nucleotides outside the gene matches: 5. From germline, CDR1 is KGHSH and CDR2 LQKENI. The CDR3 runs 15 residues. The CDR3 DNA reads TGTGCCAGCTCACCGCCAGCGGGGGAGTCCTACGAGCAGTACTTC. This translates into CASSPPAGESYEQYF.

This clonotype was counted between two and nine times. The genes are TRBV14 and TRBJ2-5; D not certain. The CDR3 has 17 amino acids. Germline-derived CDR1 and CDR2 are SGHDN and FVKESK. V was pared by 4 bases and J by 3 bases, with 21 bases between. The CDR3 reads CASSPLRSQRGEETQYF. CDR3 sequence (DNA): TGTGCCAGCAGCCCGCTTCGGAGCCAGCGAGGAGAAGAGACCCAGTACTTC.

This clonotype appeared many times. The rearrangement uses TRBV11-1 and TRBJ2-7; possibly TRBD1 for D (5 bases). Trimming left V 5 bases short and J 2 bases short, with 10 bases between. The CDR3 extends over 13 amino acids. From germline, CDR1 is SGHAT and CDR2 FQDESV (reference sequence). The CDR3 spells CASSIDRTYEQYF. The CDR3 nucleotides are TGTGCCAGCAGCATAGACAGAACCTACGAGCAGTACTTC.